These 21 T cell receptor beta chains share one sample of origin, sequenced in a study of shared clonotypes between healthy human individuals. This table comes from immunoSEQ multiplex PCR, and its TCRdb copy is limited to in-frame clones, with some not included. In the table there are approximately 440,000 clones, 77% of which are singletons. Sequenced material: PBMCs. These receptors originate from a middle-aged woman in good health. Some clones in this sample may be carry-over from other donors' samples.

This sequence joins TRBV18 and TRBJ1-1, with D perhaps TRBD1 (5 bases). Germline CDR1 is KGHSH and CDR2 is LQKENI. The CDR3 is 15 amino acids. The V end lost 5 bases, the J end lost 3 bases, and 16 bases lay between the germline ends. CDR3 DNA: TGTGCCAGCTCATCAGTGGGGGTTCAGGACACTGAAGCTTTCTTT. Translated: CASSSVGVQDTEAFF.

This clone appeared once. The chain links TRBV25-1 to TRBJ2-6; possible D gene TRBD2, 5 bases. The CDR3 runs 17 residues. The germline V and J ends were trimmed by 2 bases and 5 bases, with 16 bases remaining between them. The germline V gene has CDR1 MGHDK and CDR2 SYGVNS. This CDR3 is CASSERQAPGWANVLTF. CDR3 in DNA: TGTGCCAGCAGTGAAAGGCAGGCACCGGGGTGGGCCAACGTCCTGACTTTC.

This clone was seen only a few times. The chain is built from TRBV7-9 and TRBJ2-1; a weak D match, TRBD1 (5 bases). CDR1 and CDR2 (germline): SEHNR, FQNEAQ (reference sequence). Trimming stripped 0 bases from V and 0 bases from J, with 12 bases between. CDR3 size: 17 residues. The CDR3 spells CASSLARQTHSYNEQFF. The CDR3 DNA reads TGTGCCAGCAGCTTAGCCCGACAGACACACTCCTACAATGAGCAGTTCTTC.

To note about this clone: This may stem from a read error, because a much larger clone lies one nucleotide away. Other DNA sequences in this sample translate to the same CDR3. CDR3 bases: TGTGCTAGCAGGAAGGCGGTCGGGAGTTCTTACAATGAGCAGTTCTTC. Translation gives CASRKAVGSSYNEQFF. J is TRBJ2-1 and V is TRBV2, with a weak D call TRBD2 (6 bases). The CDR3 extends over 16 amino acids. CDR1 is SNHLY, CDR2 FYNNEI, per germline.

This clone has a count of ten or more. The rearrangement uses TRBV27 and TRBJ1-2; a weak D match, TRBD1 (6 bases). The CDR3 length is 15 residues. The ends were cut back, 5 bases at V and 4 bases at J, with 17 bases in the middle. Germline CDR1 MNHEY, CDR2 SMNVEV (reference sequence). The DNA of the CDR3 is TGTGCCAGCAGTCTCGCCGGACAGTTTTCCTATGGCTACACCTTC. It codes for CASSLAGQFSYGYTF.

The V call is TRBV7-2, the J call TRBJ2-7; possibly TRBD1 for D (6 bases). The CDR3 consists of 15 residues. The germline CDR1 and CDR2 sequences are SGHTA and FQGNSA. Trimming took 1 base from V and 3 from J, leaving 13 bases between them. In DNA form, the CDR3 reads TGTGCCAGCAGCTTAGGTACAGGGCTTATCTACGAGCAGTACTTC. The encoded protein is CASSLGTGLIYEQYF.

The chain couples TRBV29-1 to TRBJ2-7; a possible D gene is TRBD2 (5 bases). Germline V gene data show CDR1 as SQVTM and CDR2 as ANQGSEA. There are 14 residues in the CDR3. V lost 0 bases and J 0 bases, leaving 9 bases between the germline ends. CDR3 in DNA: TGCAGCGTTGAAGATCGAACTAGCTCCTACGAGCAGTACTTC. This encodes CSVEDRTSSYEQYF.

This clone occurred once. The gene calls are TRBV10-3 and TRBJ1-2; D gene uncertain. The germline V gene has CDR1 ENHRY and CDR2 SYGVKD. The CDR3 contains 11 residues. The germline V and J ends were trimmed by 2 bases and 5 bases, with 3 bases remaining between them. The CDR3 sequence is CAISERYGYTF. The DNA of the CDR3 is TGTGCCATCAGTGAGCGGTATGGCTACACCTTC.

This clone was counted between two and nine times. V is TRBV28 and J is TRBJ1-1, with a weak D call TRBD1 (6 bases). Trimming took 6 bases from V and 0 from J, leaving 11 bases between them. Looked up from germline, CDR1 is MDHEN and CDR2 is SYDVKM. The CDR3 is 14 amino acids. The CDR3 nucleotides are TGTGCCAGCAGCAAGACAGGAATGAACACTGAAGCTTTCTTT. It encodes CASSKTGMNTEAFF.

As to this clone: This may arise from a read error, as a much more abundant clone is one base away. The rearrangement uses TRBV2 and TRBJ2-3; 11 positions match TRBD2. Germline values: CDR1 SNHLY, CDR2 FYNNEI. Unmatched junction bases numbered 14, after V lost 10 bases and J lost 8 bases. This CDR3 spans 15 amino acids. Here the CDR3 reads CANKILAGGPGTQYF. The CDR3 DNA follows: TGTGCCAACAAGATTTTAGCGGGAGGGCCTGGTACGCAGTATTTT.

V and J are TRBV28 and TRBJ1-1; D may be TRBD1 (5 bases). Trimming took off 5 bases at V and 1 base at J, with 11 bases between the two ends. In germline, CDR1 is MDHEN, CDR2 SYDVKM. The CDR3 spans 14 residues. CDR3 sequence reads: CASSPPTANTEAFF. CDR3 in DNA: TGTGCCAGCAGTCCACCGACAGCGAACACTGAAGCTTTCTTT.

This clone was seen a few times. CDR3 nucleotides: TGTGCCAGCTCAGCCGGGACAGATAATCAGCCCCAGCATTTT. Its translation is CASSAGTDNQPQHF. The chain is built from TRBV18 and TRBJ1-5; 7 bases are a match to TRBD1. The V and J ends lost 5 bases and 4 bases, in that order; junction bases with no gene match: 5. Germline assignment: CDR1 KGHSH and CDR2 LQKENI. The CDR3 has 14 amino acids.

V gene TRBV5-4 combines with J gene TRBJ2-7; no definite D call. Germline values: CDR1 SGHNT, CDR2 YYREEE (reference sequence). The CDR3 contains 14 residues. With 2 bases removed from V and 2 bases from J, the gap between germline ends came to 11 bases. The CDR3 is CASSFDLAAYEQYF. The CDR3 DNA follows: TGTGCCAGCAGCTTCGACTTGGCGGCCTACGAGCAGTACTTC.

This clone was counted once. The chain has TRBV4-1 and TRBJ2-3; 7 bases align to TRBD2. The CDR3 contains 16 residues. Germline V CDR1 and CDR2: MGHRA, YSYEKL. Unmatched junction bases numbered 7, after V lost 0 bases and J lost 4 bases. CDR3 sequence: CASSQDVAGASDTQYF. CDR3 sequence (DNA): TGCGCCAGCAGCCAAGACGTCGCGGGAGCCTCAGATACGCAGTATTTT.

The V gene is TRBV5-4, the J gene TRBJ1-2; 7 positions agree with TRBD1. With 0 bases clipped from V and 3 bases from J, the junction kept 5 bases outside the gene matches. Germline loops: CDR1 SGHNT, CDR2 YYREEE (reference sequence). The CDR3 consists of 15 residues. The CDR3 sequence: CASSLGQGRDYGYTF. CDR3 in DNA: TGTGCCAGCAGCTTGGGACAGGGTCGTGACTATGGCTACACCTTC. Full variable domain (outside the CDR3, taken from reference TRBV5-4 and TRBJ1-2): ETGVTQSPTHLIKTRGQQVTLRCSSQSGHNTVSWYQQALGQGPQFIFQYYREEENGRGNFPPRFSGLQFPNYSSELNVNALELDDSALYLCASSLGQGRDYGYTFGSGTRLTVV.

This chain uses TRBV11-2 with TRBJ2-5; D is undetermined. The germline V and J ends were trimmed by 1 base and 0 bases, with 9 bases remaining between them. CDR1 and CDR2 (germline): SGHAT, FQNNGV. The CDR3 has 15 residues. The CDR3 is CASSLGQAYQETQYF. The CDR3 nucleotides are TGTGCCAGCAGCTTAGGGCAAGCGTACCAAGAGACCCAGTACTTC. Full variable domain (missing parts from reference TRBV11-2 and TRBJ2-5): EAGVAQSPRYKIIEKRQSVAFWCNPISGHATLYWYQQILGQGPKLLIQFQNNGVVDDSQLPKDRFSAERLKGVDSTLKIQPAKLEDSAVYLCASSLGQAYQETQYFGPGTRLLVL.

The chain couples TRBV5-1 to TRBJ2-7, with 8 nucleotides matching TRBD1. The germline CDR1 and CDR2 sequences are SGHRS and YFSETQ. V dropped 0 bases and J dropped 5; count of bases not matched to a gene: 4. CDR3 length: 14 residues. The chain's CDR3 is CASSLAGGLDEQYF. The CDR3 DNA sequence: TGCGCCAGCAGCTTGGCAGGGGGCTTGGACGAGCAGTACTTC.

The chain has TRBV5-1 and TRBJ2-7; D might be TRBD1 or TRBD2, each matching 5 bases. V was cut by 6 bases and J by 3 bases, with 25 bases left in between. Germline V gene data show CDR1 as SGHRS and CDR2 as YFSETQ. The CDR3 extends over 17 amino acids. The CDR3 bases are TGCGCCAGCATCACACCGGGATCAGGGCCCTCCCTCTACGAGCAGTACTTC. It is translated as CASITPGSGPSLYEQYF.

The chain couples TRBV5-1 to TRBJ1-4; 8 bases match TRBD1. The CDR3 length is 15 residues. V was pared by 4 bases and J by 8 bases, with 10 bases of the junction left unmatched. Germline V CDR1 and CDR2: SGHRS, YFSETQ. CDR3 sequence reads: CASSPFGDRTEKLFF. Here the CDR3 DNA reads TGCGCCAGCAGCCCTTTTGGGGACAGGACCGAAAAACTGTTTTTT.

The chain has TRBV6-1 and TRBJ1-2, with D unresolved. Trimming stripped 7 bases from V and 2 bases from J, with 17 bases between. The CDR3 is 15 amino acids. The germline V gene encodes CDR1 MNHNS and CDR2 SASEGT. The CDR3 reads CASTPLSRGNYGYTF. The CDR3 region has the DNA TGTGCCAGCACCCCACTGTCGAGAGGGAACTATGGCTACACCTTC.

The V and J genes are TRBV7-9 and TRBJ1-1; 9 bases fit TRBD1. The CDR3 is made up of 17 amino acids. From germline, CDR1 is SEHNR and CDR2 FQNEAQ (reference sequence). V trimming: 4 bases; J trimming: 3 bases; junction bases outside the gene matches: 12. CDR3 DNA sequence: TGTGCCAGCAGCTCCGGGACAGGGTCGCGGTCAGACACTGAAGCTTTCTTT. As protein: CASSSGTGSRSDTEAFF.